This TCR beta chain was sequenced during a study of post-analysis software for immune sequencing data. TCR beta libraries were prepared from cDNA with unique molecular identifiers. Using its own MiXCR run on the PCR reads, TCRdb lists one record per CDR3 protein. The table shows 450,000 to 700,000 distinct CDR3 sequences, with roughly 46% occurring only once. The study, taken as a whole, reports: Significantly lower normalized Chao1 diversity was seen in multiple sclerosis patients than in controls. Elevated frequency relative to controls characterized several TRBV segments in patients, TRBV5-6, TRBV5-1 and TRBV20-1 among them.

In the case of this clonotype: Its antigen is unknown.

With 7 bases clipped from V and 1 base from J, the junction kept 4 bases outside the gene matches. The germline V gene encodes CDR1 SNHLY and CDR2 FYNNEI. The CDR3 is made up of 14 amino acids. The receptor was isolated from a girl aged 10 to 17 with multiple sclerosis. Specimen: blood. The V call is TRBV2, the J call TRBJ1-5, with 7 bases identical to TRBD1. The CDR3 loop is CASNPDRSNQPQHF. CDR3 DNA: TGTGCCAGCAACCCGGACAGGAGCAATCAGCCCCAGCATTTT.